A single sample gave rise to the 17 T cell receptor beta chains below, sequenced in a study of cytomegalovirus exposure and HLA in healthy donors. The PCR had 60 Vbeta and 13 Jbeta primers. The method was immunoSEQ multiplex PCR; TCRdb's version includes in-frame clones alone and lacks a portion of them. Of about 150,000 clones listed, about 80% are singletons. Specimen: PBMCs. The source of these receptors is a man aged 25 to 45 in good health and CMV-seronegative.

The J gene is TRBJ2-7, the V gene TRBV6-5; D perhaps matches TRBD1 (6 bases). Germline CDR1 MNHEY, CDR2 SVGAGI. The ends were cut back, 2 bases at V and 1 base at J, with 9 bases in the middle. This CDR3 has 14 residues. The CDR3: CASSYLTGSYEQYF. The CDR3 DNA reads TGTGCCAGCAGTTACCTTACAGGGTCCTACGAGCAGTACTTC.

The CDR3 DNA is TGCAGTGCCCCAACTAGCGGGAGACTGTACTTC. As protein: CSAPTSGRLYF. The J gene is TRBJ2-7, the V gene TRBV20-1; 11 nucleotides align to TRBD2. Germline V CDR1 and CDR2: DFQATT, SNEGSKA (reference sequence). V dropped 6 bases and J dropped 12; count of bases not matched to a gene: 7. This CDR3 region has 11 residues.

As DNA, the CDR3 is TGTGCCAGCAGCCCCGCGCCTCATAATGAGCAGTTCTTC. Translation gives CASSPAPHNEQFF. The rearrangement uses TRBV7-9 and TRBJ2-1; no firm D call. The CDR3 totals 13 residues. The V and J ends lost 5 bases and 7 bases respectively, with 12 bases between them. Germline CDR1 reads SEHNR; CDR2 reads FQNEAQ (reference sequence).

The chain is built from TRBV12-2 and TRBJ1-3; TRBD1 is taken as the D call from the table, unchecked against the DNA. TRBV12-2 is annotated as a pseudogene. The CDR3 is 17 residues long. The CDR3 loop is CASRQGPMLDSGNTIYF. The DNA of the CDR3 is TGTGCAAGTCGACAGGGGCCTATGTTAGACTCTGGAAACACCATATATTTT.

This clone came up a few times. The chain combines TRBV7-9 with TRBJ2-7; weak D call: TRBD1 (6 bases). The germline V and J ends were trimmed by 1 base and 2 bases, with 15 bases remaining between them. Germline CDR1 SEHNR, CDR2 FQNEAQ (reference sequence). The CDR3 extends over 16 amino acids. Here the CDR3 DNA reads TGTGCCAGCAGCTTAGGCAGGCAGGGGTTAACCTACGAGCAGTACTTC. It is translated as CASSLGRQGLTYEQYF.

The CDR3 sequence is CASSLAPGNTEAFF. DNA of the CDR3: TGCGCCAGCAGCTTGGCTCCGGGAAACACTGAAGCTTTCTTT. V usage is TRBV5-1 and J usage is TRBJ1-1; no firm D call. Germline V lookup: CDR1 SGHRS, CDR2 YFSETQ. The CDR3 covers 14 residues. The V end was cut by 0 bases, the J end by 2 bases, with 8 bases between.

The V call is TRBV19, the J call TRBJ1-1; TRBD1 aligns across 9 bases. V dropped 9 bases and J dropped 4; count of bases not matched to a gene: 9. This CDR3 contains 14 residues. CDR1 LNHDA and CDR2 SQIVND come from the germline V gene (reference sequence). DNA for the CDR3: TGTGCCAGAAAACAGGGGGCGCCTTGCACTGAAGCTTTCTTT. Translated, it gives CARKQGAPCTEAFF.

The J gene is TRBJ2-4, the V gene TRBV9, with a possible D match to TRBD1 (5 bases). CDR3 length equals 13 residues. Deletions cut 3 bases from V and 10 bases from J, with 14 bases between. Germline-derived CDR1 and CDR2 are SGDLS and YYNGEE. The CDR3: CASSALGASIQYF. The CDR3 DNA sequence: TGTGCCAGCAGCGCCCTAGGGGCTTCTATTCAGTACTTC.

The rearrangement uses TRBV15 and TRBJ2-1; D might be TRBD2 (7 bases). Looked up from germline, CDR1 is LNHNV and CDR2 is YYDKDF (reference sequence). The CDR3 is made up of 15 amino acids. V was shortened by 11 bases and J by 1 base, with 18 bases between the two germline ends. CDR3 coding DNA: TGTGCCGCCCGGGGGGCGGGAGTTTCCTACAATGAGCAGTTCTTC. Protein: CAARGAGVSYNEQFF. Drawing the rest from reference TRBV15 and TRBJ2-1, the complete variable domain is DAMVIQNPRYQVTQFGKPVTLSCSQTLNHNVMYWYQQKSSQAPKLLFHYYDKDFNNEADTPDNFQSRRPNTSFCFLDIRSPGLGDTAMYLCAARGAGVSYNEQFFGPGTRLTVL.

This rearrangement joins TRBV2 to TRBJ2-1; TRBD2 matches 7 bases. Germline V gives CDR1 SNHLY, CDR2 FYNNEI. V was clipped by 3 bases and J by 4 bases; unmatched bases: 6. This CDR3 region has 15 residues. The CDR3 DNA sequence: TGTGCCAGCAGTGACTTGGGGGAGGGATACAATGAGCAGTTCTTC. Its translation: CASSDLGEGYNEQFF.

V is TRBV6-6 and J is TRBJ1-1, with D possibly TRBD1 on 5 matching bases. V was shortened by 5 bases and J by 1 base, with 14 bases between the two germline ends. The CDR3 runs 15 residues. Germline-derived CDR1 and CDR2 are MNHNY and SVGAGI (reference sequence). The CDR3 protein is CASSEPLGANTEAFF. CDR3 DNA: TGTGCCAGCAGTGAGCCTCTTGGGGCGAACACTGAAGCTTTCTTT.

The chain is built from TRBV7-9 and TRBJ1-1; D not resolved. Germline V gives CDR1 SEHNR, CDR2 FQNEAQ (reference sequence). The V end lost 3 bases, the J end lost 2 bases, and 4 bases lay between the germline ends. The CDR3 loop spans 12 amino acids. The chain's CDR3 is CASSFSNTEAFF. For the CDR3, the DNA is TGTGCCAGCAGCTTCAGTAACACTGAAGCTTTCTTT.

The chain combines TRBV7-6 with TRBJ2-1; weak D call: TRBD2 (6 bases). CDR1 is SGHVS, CDR2 FNYEAQ, per germline. V was pared by 6 bases and J by 4 bases, with 13 bases between. The CDR3 loop spans 14 amino acids. The CDR3 DNA sequence: TGTGCCAGCAGGGATAGTAGCGGTTACAATGAGCAGTTCTTC. It yields the protein CASRDSSGYNEQFF.

The rearrangement joins TRBV27 to TRBJ1-3; no clear D. The V gene lost 2 bases and the J gene lost 4 bases, with 15 bases spanning the gap. CDR3 length equals 16 residues. The germline V gene has CDR1 MNHEY and CDR2 SMNVEV (reference sequence). DNA for the CDR3: TGTGCCAGCAGTTTAAGTTGGCGGGCTGCCGGAAACACCATATATTTT. Its translation: CASSLSWRAAGNTIYF.

The rearrangement joins TRBV6-6 to TRBJ1-2; possibly TRBD1 for D (6 bases). There are 14 residues in the CDR3. The germline V gene has CDR1 MNHNY and CDR2 SVGAGI (reference sequence). The V end was cut by 2 bases, the J end by 4 bases, with 11 bases between. The CDR3 region is CASSYDDRLYGYTF. DNA for the CDR3: TGTGCCAGCAGTTACGACGACAGGCTCTATGGCTACACCTTC.

V is TRBV29-1 and J is TRBJ1-3, with no clear D. V lost 6 bases to trimming and J lost 4 bases, with 10 bases between them. Germline V gene data show CDR1 as SQVTM and CDR2 as ANQGSEA. The CDR3 spans 12 residues. The CDR3 DNA sequence: TGCAGCGTCCGGACTGACGGAAACACCATATATTTT. Translating it yields CSVRTDGNTIYF.

This chain connects TRBV7-2 to TRBJ2-7; 7 bases agree with TRBD2. This CDR3 region has 16 residues. Germline values: CDR1 SGHTA, CDR2 FQGNSA. The V and J ends lost 5 bases and 3 bases, in that order; junction bases with no gene match: 13. CDR3 coding DNA: TGTGCCAGCAGCCCTTTCGATTACGCTAGCGGCTACGAGCAGTACTTC. Protein product: CASSPFDYASGYEQYF.